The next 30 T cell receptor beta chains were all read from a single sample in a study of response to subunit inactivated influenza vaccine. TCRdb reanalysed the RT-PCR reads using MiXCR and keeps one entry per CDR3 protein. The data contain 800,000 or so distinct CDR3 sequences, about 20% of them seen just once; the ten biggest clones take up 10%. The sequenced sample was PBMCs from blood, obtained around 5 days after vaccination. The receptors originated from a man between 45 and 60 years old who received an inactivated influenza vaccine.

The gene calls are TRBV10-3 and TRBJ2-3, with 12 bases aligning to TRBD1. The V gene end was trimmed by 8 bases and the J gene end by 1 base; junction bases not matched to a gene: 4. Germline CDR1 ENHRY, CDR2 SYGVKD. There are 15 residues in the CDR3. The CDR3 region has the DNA TGTGCCATCGGCTGGGACAGGGGGCGCACAGATACGCAGTATTTT. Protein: CAIGWDRGRTDTQYF.

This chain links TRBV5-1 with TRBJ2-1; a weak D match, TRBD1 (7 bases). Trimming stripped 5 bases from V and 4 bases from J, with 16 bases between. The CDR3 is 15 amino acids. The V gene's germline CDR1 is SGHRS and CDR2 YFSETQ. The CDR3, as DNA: TGCGCCAGCAGGGTGCAGGGGGGCAGTTACAATGAGCAGTTCTTC. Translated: CASRVQGGSYNEQFF. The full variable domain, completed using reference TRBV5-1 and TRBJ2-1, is KAGVTQTPRYLIKTRGQQVTLSCSPISGHRSVSWYQQTPGQGLQFLFEYFSETQRNKGNFPGRFSGRQFSNSRSEMNVSTLELGDSALYLCASRVQGGSYNEQFFGPGTRLTVL.

As DNA, the CDR3 is TGTGCCAGCAATCGGGACAGGGGCTGGATCGGGAATGAGCAGTTCTTC. Its protein is CASNRDRGWIGNEQFF. V gene TRBV12-3 or TRBV12-4 combines with J gene TRBJ2-1; TRBD1 matches at 10 bases. The CDR3 runs to 16 residues. Trimming took 7 bases from V and 7 from J; bases not matched to a gene: 13.

The CDR3: CASSLASGGPRDTQYF. The CDR3 nucleotides are TGCGCCAGCAGCTTGGCCAGCGGGGGGCCCCGTGATACGCAGTATTTT. The J gene is TRBJ2-3, the V gene TRBV5-1; 9 nucleotides match TRBD2. CDR1 and CDR2 from the germline V gene are SGHRS and YFSETQ. Unmatched junction bases numbered 8, after V lost 0 bases and J lost 6 bases. The CDR3 extends over 16 amino acids.

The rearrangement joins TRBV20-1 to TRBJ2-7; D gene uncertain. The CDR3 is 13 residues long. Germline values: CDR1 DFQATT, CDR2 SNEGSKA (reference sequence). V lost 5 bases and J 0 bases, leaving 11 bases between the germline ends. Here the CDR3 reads CSARGRLSYEQYF. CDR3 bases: TGCAGTGCTCGCGGACGACTCTCCTACGAGCAGTACTTC.

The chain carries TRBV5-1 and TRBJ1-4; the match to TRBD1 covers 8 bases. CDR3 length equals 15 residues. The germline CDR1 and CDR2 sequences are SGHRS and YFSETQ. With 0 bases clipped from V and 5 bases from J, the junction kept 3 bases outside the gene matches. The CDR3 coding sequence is TGCGCCAGCAGCTTGGGTACAGGGGGGAATGAAAAACTGTTTTTT. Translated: CASSLGTGGNEKLFF.

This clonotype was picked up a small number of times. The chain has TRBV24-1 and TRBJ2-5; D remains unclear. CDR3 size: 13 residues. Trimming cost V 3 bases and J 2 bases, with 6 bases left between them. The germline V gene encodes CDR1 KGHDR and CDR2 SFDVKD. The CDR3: CATSDRQQETQYF. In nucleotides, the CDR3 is TGTGCCACCAGTGATCGACAACAAGAGACCCAGTACTTC.

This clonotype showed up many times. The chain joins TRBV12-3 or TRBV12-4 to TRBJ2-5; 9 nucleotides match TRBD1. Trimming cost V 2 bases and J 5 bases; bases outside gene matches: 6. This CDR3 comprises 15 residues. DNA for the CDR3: TGTGCCAGCAGTTTAACCGGGACAGGGACGGAGACCCAGTACTTC. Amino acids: CASSLTGTGTETQYF.

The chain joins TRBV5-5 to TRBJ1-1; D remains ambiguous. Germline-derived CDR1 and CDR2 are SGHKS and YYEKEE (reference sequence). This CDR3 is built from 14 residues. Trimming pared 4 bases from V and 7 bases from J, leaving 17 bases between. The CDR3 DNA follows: TGTGCCAGCAGCCCCCTGCAAAATGGGTATGAAGCTTTCTTT. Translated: CASSPLQNGYEAFF.

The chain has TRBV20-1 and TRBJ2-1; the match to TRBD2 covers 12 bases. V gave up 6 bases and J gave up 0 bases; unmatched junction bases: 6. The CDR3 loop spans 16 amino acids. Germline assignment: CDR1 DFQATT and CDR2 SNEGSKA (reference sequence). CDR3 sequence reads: CSARGLAGSSYNEQFF. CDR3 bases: TGCAGTGCCCGAGGACTAGCGGGGAGCTCCTACAATGAGCAGTTCTTC.

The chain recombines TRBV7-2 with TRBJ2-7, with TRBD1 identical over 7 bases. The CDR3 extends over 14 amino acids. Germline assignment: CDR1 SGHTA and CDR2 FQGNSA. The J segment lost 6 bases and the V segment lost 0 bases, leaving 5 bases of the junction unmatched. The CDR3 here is CASSLAPRDSEQYF. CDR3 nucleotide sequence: TGTGCCAGCAGCTTAGCACCCCGGGACAGCGAGCAGTACTTC.

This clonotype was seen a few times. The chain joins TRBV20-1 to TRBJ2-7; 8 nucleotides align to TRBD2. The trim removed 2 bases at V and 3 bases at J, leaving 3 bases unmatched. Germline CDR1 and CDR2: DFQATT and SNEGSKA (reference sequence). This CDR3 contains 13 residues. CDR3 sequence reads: CSARIAGIYEQYF. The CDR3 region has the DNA TGCAGTGCTAGAATAGCGGGGATCTACGAGCAGTACTTC.

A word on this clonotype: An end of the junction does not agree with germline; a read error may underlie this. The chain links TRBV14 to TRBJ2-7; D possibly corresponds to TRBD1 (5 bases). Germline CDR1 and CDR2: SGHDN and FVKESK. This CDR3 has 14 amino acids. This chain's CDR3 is CASIQGVVSYEQYF. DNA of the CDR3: TGTGCCAGCATCCAAGGGGTGGTCTCCTACGAGCAGTACTTC.

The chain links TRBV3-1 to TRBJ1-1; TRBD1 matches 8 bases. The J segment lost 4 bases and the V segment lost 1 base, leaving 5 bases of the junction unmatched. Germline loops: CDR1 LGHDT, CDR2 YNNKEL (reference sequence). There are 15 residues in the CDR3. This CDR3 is CASSQGRTGGTEAFF. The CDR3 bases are TGTGCCAGCAGCCAAGGGCGAACAGGGGGCACTGAAGCTTTCTTT.

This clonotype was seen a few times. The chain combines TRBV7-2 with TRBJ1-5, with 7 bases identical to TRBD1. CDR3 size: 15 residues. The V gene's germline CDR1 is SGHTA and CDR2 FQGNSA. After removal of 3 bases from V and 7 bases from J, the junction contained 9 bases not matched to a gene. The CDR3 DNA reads TGTGCCAGCAGCTTGTTATCAGGGGGAAGGCAGCCCCAGCATTTT. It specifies CASSLLSGGRQPQHF.

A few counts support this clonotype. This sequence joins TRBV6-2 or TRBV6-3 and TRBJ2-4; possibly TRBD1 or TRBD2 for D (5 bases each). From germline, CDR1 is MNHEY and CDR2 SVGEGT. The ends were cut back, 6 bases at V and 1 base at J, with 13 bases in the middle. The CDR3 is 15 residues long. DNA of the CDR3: TGTGCCAGCAGCACCTCCGGGGCCGCCAAAAACATTCAGTACTTC. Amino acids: CASSTSGAAKNIQYF.

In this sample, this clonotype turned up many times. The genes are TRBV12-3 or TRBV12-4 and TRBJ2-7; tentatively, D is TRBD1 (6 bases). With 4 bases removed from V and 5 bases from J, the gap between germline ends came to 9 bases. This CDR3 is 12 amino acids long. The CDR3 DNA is TGTGCCAGCAGTTCGCACAGGGACGAGCAGTACTTC. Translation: CASSSHRDEQYF.

The CDR3 nucleotides are TGTGCCAGCAGGCGGGCTAGGCCCCCCATTGGCTACACCTTC. Protein: CASRRARPPIGYTF. V gene TRBV12-3 or TRBV12-4 combines with J gene TRBJ1-2, with no clear D. Trimming took off 6 bases at V and 7 bases at J, with 18 bases between the two ends. The CDR3 spans 14 residues.

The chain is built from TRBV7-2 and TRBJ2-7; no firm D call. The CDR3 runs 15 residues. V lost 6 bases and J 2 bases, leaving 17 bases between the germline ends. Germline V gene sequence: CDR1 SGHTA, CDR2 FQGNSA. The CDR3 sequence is CASSLLWQAPYEQYF. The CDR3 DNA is TGTGCCAGCAGTCTCTTGTGGCAAGCCCCCTACGAGCAGTACTTC.

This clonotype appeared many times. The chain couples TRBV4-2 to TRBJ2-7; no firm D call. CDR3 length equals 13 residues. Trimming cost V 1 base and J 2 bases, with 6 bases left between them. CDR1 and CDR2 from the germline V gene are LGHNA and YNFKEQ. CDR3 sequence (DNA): TGTGCCAGCAGCCAAGGCGGTGCCTACGAGCAGTACTTC. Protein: CASSQGGAYEQYF.

In DNA, the CDR3 is TGTGCCAGCAGTTACAAACTAGCGCCGCCCTACGAGCAGTACTTC. It yields the protein CASSYKLAPPYEQYF. The chain combines TRBV6-2 or TRBV6-3 with TRBJ2-7; TRBD2 aligns across 7 bases. The CDR3 covers 15 residues. Germline assignment: CDR1 MNHEY and CDR2 SVGEGT. Germline trimming cut 2 bases from V and 2 bases from J; bases unmatched to any gene: 6.

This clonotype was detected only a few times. The CDR3 is CASSQGGRREQFF. The CDR3 DNA reads as TGTGCCAGCAGCCAAGGGGGACGGAGAGAGCAGTTCTTC. The rearrangement links TRBV7-2 to TRBJ2-1; D perhaps matches TRBD1 (6 bases). Germline V gives CDR1 SGHTA, CDR2 FQGNSA. Deletions cut 5 bases from V and 10 bases from J, with 15 bases between. This CDR3 spans 13 amino acids.

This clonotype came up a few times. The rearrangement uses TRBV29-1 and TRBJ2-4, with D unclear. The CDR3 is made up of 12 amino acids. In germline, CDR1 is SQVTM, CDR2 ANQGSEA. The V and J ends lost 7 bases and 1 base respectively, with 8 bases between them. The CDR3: CSALGAKNIQYF. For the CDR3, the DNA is TGCAGCGCCCTAGGGGCCAAAAACATTCAGTACTTC.

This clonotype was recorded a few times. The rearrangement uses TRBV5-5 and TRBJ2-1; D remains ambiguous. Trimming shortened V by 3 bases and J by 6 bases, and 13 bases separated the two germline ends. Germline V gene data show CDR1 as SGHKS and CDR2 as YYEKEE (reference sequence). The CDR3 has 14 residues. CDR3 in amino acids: CASSSQGPRNEQFF. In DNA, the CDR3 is TGTGCCAGCAGCTCACAAGGACCACGCAATGAGCAGTTCTTC.

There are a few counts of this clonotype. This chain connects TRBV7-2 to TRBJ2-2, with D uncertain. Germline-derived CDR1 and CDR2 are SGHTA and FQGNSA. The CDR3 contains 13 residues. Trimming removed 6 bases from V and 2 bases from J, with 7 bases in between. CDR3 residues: CASSSDNTGELFF. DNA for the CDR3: TGTGCCAGCAGTTCGGATAACACCGGGGAGCTGTTTTTT.

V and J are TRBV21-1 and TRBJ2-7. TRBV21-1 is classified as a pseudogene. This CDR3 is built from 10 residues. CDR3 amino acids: CARAPYEQYF. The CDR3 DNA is TGTGCCAGAGCCCCCTACGAGCAGTACTTC.

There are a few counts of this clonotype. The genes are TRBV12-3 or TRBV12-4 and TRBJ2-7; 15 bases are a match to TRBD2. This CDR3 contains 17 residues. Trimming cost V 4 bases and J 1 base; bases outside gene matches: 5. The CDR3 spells CASSWGTSGRPSYEQYF. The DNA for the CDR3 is TGTGCCAGCAGTTGGGGGACTAGCGGGAGGCCTTCCTACGAGCAGTACTTC.

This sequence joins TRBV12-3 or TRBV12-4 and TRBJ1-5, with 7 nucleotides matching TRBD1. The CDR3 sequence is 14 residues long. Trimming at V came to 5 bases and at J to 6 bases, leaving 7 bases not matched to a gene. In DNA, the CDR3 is TGTGCCAGCAGTCCAGACAGGGTCCGTCAGCCCCAGCATTTT. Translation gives CASSPDRVRQPQHF.

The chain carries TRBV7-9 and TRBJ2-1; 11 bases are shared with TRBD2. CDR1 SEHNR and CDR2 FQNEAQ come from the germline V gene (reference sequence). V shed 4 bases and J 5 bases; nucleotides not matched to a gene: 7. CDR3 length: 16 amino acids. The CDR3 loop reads CASSYFSGRVDNEQFF. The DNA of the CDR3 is TGTGCCAGCAGCTACTTTAGCGGGAGGGTTGACAATGAGCAGTTCTTC.

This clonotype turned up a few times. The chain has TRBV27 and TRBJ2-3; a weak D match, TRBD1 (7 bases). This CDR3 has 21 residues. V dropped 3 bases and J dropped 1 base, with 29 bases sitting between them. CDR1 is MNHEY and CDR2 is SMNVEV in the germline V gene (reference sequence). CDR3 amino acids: CASSFLEVQGGRLRRTDTQYF. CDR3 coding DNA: TGTGCCAGCAGTTTTTTGGAGGTCCAGGGGGGCCGTCTTCGTCGCACAGATACGCAGTATTTT.